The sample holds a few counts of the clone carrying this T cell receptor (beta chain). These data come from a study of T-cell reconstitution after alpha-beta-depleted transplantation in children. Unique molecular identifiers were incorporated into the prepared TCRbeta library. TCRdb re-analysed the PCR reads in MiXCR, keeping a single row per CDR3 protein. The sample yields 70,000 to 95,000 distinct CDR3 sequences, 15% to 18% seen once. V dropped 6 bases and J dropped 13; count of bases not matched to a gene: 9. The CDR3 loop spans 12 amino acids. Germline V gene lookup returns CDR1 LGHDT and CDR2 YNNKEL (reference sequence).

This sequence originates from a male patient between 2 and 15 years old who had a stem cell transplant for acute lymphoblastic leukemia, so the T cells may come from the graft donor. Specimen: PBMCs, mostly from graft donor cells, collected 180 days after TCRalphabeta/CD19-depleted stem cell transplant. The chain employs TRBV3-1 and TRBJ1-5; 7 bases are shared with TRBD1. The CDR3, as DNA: TGTGCCAGCAGTTTTTTACAGGGGAAACAGCATTTT. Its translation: CASSFLQGKQHF.